A single sample is the source of the 11 T cell receptor beta chains below, sequenced in a study of T cells in Graves' hyperthyroidism and ophthalmopathy. Using RNA transcripts as the source, TCR beta CDR3 regions were amplified. A first-round RT-PCR of the TCR CDR3 used the HTBI primer set. One entry per CDR3 protein results from TCRdb running MiXCR on the multiplex PCR reads. Here the sample spans 300,000 to 450,000 distinct CDR3 sequences, roughly 25% being singletons. Specimen: blood. These TCRs come from a middle-aged man with Graves' hyperthyroidism.

This clonotype has more than one count but fewer than ten. At one of its ends the junction is not consistent with the germline gene, which may arise from a read error. The rearrangement uses TRBV18 and TRBJ2-5; no definite D call. This CDR3 is 12 amino acids long. Germline V gene sequence: CDR1 KGHSH, CDR2 LQKENI. CDR3 amino acids: CTSSPEKETQYF. For the CDR3, the DNA is TGTACCAGCTCACCAGAGAAAGAGACCCAGTACTTC.

This clonotype was seen more than once but under ten times. This rearrangement joins TRBV28 to TRBJ1-2, with D unresolved. V shed 5 bases and J shed 2 bases, with 12 bases lying between them. The CDR3 has 14 residues. Germline V gene sequence: CDR1 MDHEN, CDR2 SYDVKM. CDR3 loop: CASSEFRANYGYTF. As DNA, the CDR3 is TGTGCCAGCAGTGAATTCCGGGCCAACTATGGCTACACCTTC.

The V call is TRBV7-2, the J call TRBJ2-4, with 8 bases that match TRBD2. This CDR3 spans 17 amino acids. V lost 2 bases and J lost 0; bases outside the gene matches: 6. Germline lookup yields CDR1 SGHTA and CDR2 FQGNSA. The CDR3 DNA sequence: TGTGCCAGCAGCTTATTTTCGGGACTAGGAGCCAAAAACATTCAGTACTTC. Encoded protein: CASSLFSGLGAKNIQYF.

This clonotype was seen a handful of times. V and J are TRBV12-3 or TRBV12-4 and TRBJ2-7; D not certain. The CDR3 has 11 residues. Trimming stripped 3 bases from V and 7 bases from J, with 7 bases between. CDR3 in DNA: TGTGCCAGCAGTTTTAATCGAGAGCAGTACTTC. Translating gives CASSFNREQYF.

In DNA, the CDR3 is TGTGCCAGCAGCGTAGGAGCGAGTGGGAGGGCCGGCGAGCAGTACTTC. It specifies CASSVGASGRAGEQYF. This chain connects TRBV9 to TRBJ2-7, with 7 bases matching TRBD2. The CDR3 covers 16 residues. V gave up 0 bases and J gave up 6 bases; unmatched junction bases: 12. Germline V gene lookup returns CDR1 SGDLS and CDR2 YYNGEE.

A few counts support this clonotype. The DNA is omitted, as the CDR3 cannot be located on it reliably, and the CDR3 follows TCRdb's listing. The chain employs TRBV12-3 or TRBV12-4 and TRBJ2-5; the table calls TRBD2, which could not be checked here. From its first to its last residue, the CDR3 has 21 amino acids. The CDR3 sequence: CASSTSDRLGTSGRTQETQYF.

The V call is TRBV7-9, the J call TRBJ2-2; D call uncertain. The V gene lost 4 bases and the J gene lost 4 bases, with 7 bases spanning the gap. This CDR3 has 13 residues. In germline, CDR1 is SEHNR, CDR2 FQNEAQ (reference sequence). The CDR3: CASSSSGTGELFF. DNA of the CDR3: TGTGCCAGCAGCTCTTCGGGCACCGGGGAGCTGTTTTTT.

This clonotype has at least ten counts. The V and J genes are TRBV6-5 and TRBJ2-7; possibly TRBD1 for D (7 bases). Germline V gives CDR1 MNHEY, CDR2 SVGAGI. The CDR3 is made up of 13 amino acids. V was shortened by 3 bases and J by 3 bases, with 9 bases between the two germline ends. This CDR3 reads CASSYQGGYEQYF. The CDR3 DNA is TGTGCCAGCAGTTATCAGGGGGGCTACGAGCAGTACTTC.

At least ten counts were recorded for this clonotype. V usage is TRBV29-1 and J usage is TRBJ1-2; D is unclear. Germline loops: CDR1 SQVTM, CDR2 ANQGSEA. Trimming left V 3 bases short and J 1 base short, with 9 bases between. The CDR3 totals 13 residues. CDR3 DNA sequence: TGCAGCGTTGACGGACTCTTTAACTATGGCTACACCTTC. Residues: CSVDGLFNYGYTF.

This clonotype was seen a single time. This rearrangement joins TRBV29-1 to TRBJ1-1, with TRBD1 as a possible D gene (5 bases). There are 13 residues in the CDR3. Germline V CDR1 and CDR2: SQVTM, ANQGSEA. With 6 bases removed from V and 7 bases from J, the gap between germline ends came to 18 bases. The CDR3: CSVNPGDGREAFF. The CDR3 DNA sequence: TGCAGCGTCAACCCGGGGGACGGCCGTGAAGCTTTCTTT.

This clonotype was counted many times. The chain is built from TRBV28 and TRBJ1-1; maybe TRBD1 (5 bases). There are 13 residues in the CDR3. Germline V gene lookup returns CDR1 MDHEN and CDR2 SYDVKM. V was shortened by 5 bases and J by 3 bases, with 10 bases between the two germline ends. The CDR3 DNA is TGTGCCAGCAGTATGACAGATTACACTGAAGCTTTCTTT. This sequence encodes CASSMTDYTEAFF. Full variable domain (outside the CDR3, taken from reference TRBV28 and TRBJ1-1): DVKVTQSSRYLVKRTGEKVFLECVQDMDHENMFWYRQDPGLGLRLIYFSYDVKMKEKGDIPEGYSVSREKKERFSLILESASTNQTSMYLCASSMTDYTEAFFGQGTRLTVV.